A single sample gave rise to the 15 T cell receptor beta chains below, sequenced in a study of blood T cell repertoires in COVID-19. Clones were read by immunoSEQ multiplex PCR, and TCRdb kept only the in-frame ones, dropping some. The repertoire holds fewer than 55,000 clones, 82% seen once, with around 2.8% in the top ten. Sequencing input: peripheral blood. These receptors all come from a woman in her fifties or sixties with acute or convalescent COVID-19.

The V call is TRBV7-9, the J call TRBJ1-2, with D tentatively TRBD1 (6 bases). Germline values: CDR1 SEHNR, CDR2 FQNEAQ (reference sequence). The V end was cut by 3 bases, the J end by 1 base, with 15 bases between. This CDR3 has 16 residues. The CDR3 loop is CASSFGQPMFNYGYTF. CDR3 nucleotides: TGTGCCAGCAGCTTCGGACAGCCCATGTTTAACTATGGCTACACCTTC.

The chain is built from TRBV7-2 and TRBJ2-1; 12 bases line up with TRBD2. Trimming removed 5 bases from V and 5 bases from J; junction bases left unmatched: 4. CDR3 length: 15 residues. Per the germline V gene, CDR1 is SGHTA and CDR2 is FQGNSA. CDR3 DNA: TGTGCCAGCAGCCAAGGACTAGCGGGGAACAATGAGCAGTTCTTC. Amino acid sequence: CASSQGLAGNNEQFF. Full variable domain (remainder filled in from reference TRBV7-2 and TRBJ2-1): GAGVSQSPSNKVTEKGKDVELRCDPISGHTALYWYRQSLGQGLEFLIYFQGNSAPDKSGLPSDRFSAERTGGSVSTLTIQRTQQEDSAVYLCASSQGLAGNNEQFFGPGTRLTVL.

The chain has TRBV27 and TRBJ2-5; D may be TRBD2 (5 bases). This CDR3 has 13 residues. The ends were cut back, 6 bases at V and 4 bases at J, with 12 bases in the middle. The V gene's germline CDR1 is MNHEY and CDR2 SMNVEV (reference sequence). CDR3 nucleotide sequence: TGTGCCAGCAGGGGAGCATACGGAGAGACCCAGTACTTC. It yields the protein CASRGAYGETQYF.

This clone has a handful of counts. CDR3 DNA sequence: TGTGCCAGCAGTTTATATAGCGGGGGTCAGCCCCAGCATTTT. It is translated as CASSLYSGGQPQHF. The V and J genes are TRBV28 and TRBJ1-5; D may be TRBD1 (5 bases). The CDR3 has 14 residues. V lost 1 base and J 6 bases, leaving 10 bases between the germline ends. CDR1 and CDR2 (germline): MDHEN, SYDVKM. The variable domain in full, with the rest retrieved from reference TRBV28 and TRBJ1-5, is DVKVTQSSRYLVKRTGEKVFLECVQDMDHENMFWYRQDPGLGLRLIYFSYDVKMKEKGDIPEGYSVSREKKERFSLILESASTNQTSMYLCASSLYSGGQPQHFGDGTRLSIL.

This clone rates as medium-sized. V is TRBV28 and J is TRBJ1-1, with unresolved D. This CDR3 has 13 residues. CDR1 and CDR2 (germline): MDHEN, SYDVKM. Trimming stripped 2 bases from V and 7 bases from J, with 11 bases between. The CDR3 loop is CASSLVSRGEAFF. In nucleotides, the CDR3 is TGTGCCAGCAGTTTAGTTAGCCGGGGTGAAGCTTTCTTT. Drawing the rest from reference TRBV28 and TRBJ1-1, the complete variable domain is DVKVTQSSRYLVKRTGEKVFLECVQDMDHENMFWYRQDPGLGLRLIYFSYDVKMKEKGDIPEGYSVSREKKERFSLILESASTNQTSMYLCASSLVSRGEAFFGQGTRLTVV.

The chain recombines TRBV29-1 with TRBJ2-1; possibly TRBD1 for D (9 bases). The germline V gene encodes CDR1 SQVTM and CDR2 ANQGSEA. Trimming took off 3 bases at V and 3 bases at J, with 15 bases between the two ends. The CDR3 covers 15 residues. The CDR3 bases are TGCAGCGTTGACGGGGGGGACAGGGTCTACAATGAGCAGTTCTTC. This translates into CSVDGGDRVYNEQFF.

V gene TRBV29-1 combines with J gene TRBJ1-5; no clear D gene. This CDR3 spans 15 amino acids. CDR1 is SQVTM and CDR2 is ANQGSEA in the germline V gene. V was trimmed by 4 bases and J by 4 bases, leaving 17 bases between them. In DNA form, the CDR3 reads TGCAGCGTTGCCATTGGCACAGCCGTTAATCAGCCCCAGCATTTT. This sequence encodes CSVAIGTAVNQPQHF.

The J gene is TRBJ1-6, the V gene TRBV28; TRBD1 agrees at 12 bases. V lost 8 bases to trimming and J lost 7 bases; unmatched junction nucleotides: 15. Germline loops: CDR1 MDHEN, CDR2 SYDVKM. This CDR3 contains 18 residues. The chain's CDR3 is CASLTGTGGVWGNSPLHF. CDR3 DNA: TGTGCCAGCCTCACCGGGACAGGGGGCGTTTGGGGCAATTCACCCCTCCACTTT.

Only one count was recorded for this clone. The rearrangement joins TRBV7-2 to TRBJ2-2; 8 bases match TRBD1. The CDR3 covers 15 residues. Losses at the gene ends were 8 bases for V and 4 bases for J; bases not matched to a gene: 9. Germline V gene data show CDR1 as SGHTA and CDR2 as FQGNSA. This CDR3 reads CASGRQGTGTGELFF. CDR3 sequence (DNA): TGTGCCAGCGGCAGACAGGGGACGGGCACCGGGGAGCTGTTTTTT.

V usage is TRBV6-2 or TRBV6-3 and J usage is TRBJ2-7; no reliable D call. The germline gives CDR1 MNHEY, CDR2 SVGEGT. This CDR3 has 15 amino acids. V shed 2 bases and J shed 1 base, with 12 bases lying between them. CDR3 in DNA: TGTGCCAGCAGTTACCTTTCCCCCGGTTCCTACGAGCAGTACTTC. It is translated as CASSYLSPGSYEQYF.

The V and J genes are TRBV7-6 and TRBJ2-5; 8 nucleotides match TRBD1. Looked up from germline, CDR1 is SGHVS and CDR2 is FNYEAQ. The CDR3 spans 14 residues. Germline trimming cut 5 bases from V and 4 bases from J; bases unmatched to any gene: 6. CDR3 residues: CASSREDRVETQYF. In DNA form, the CDR3 reads TGTGCCAGCAGCCGAGAGGACAGGGTAGAGACCCAGTACTTC.

In its sample, this clone was seen once. CDR3 loop: CASSGAVNTEAFF. For the CDR3, the DNA is TGTGCCAGTAGTGGCGCGGTGAACACTGAAGCTTTCTTT. This chain connects TRBV19 to TRBJ1-1, with D unresolved. V lost 5 bases and J lost 0, with 7 bases in between. Germline-derived CDR1 and CDR2 are LNHDA and SQIVND (reference sequence). This CDR3 has 13 residues.

The V call is TRBV12-3 or TRBV12-4, the J call TRBJ2-7; 8 bases are a match to TRBD1. V lost 7 bases to trimming and J lost 3 bases; unmatched junction nucleotides: 5. This CDR3 has 13 residues. Written as DNA, the CDR3 is TGTGCCAGCATCCAGACAGGGGTCTACGAGCAGTACTTC. Amino acid sequence: CASIQTGVYEQYF.

The rearrangement joins TRBV5-1 to TRBJ2-1; TRBD1 matches at 7 bases. Germline trimming cut 5 bases from V and 7 bases from J; bases unmatched to any gene: 9. CDR1 and CDR2 (germline): SGHRS, YFSETQ. This CDR3 comprises 14 residues. CDR3 in amino acids: CASRPFNRGNEQFF. CDR3 bases: TGCGCCAGCAGGCCATTCAACAGGGGTAATGAGCAGTTCTTC.

This clone was counted a single time. The chain links TRBV7-3 to TRBJ2-1; weak D call: TRBD1 (5 bases). CDR3 length: 15 amino acids. From germline, CDR1 is SGHTA and CDR2 FQGTGA. V was shortened by 4 bases and J by 1 base, with 11 bases between the two germline ends. CDR3: CASSSQGGSYNEQFF. CDR3 sequence (DNA): TGTGCCAGCAGCTCTCAGGGTGGATCCTACAATGAGCAGTTCTTC.